The next 27 T cell receptor beta chains were all read from a single sample in a study of PD-L1 blockade in urothelial cancer (dated by TCRdb to about 2017). The time point label of this sample denotes: pretreatment peripheral blood. The library relied on the immunoSEQ multiplex PCR assay. TCRdb holds this immuneACCESS table with in-frame rearrangements only. Some clones are missing; in checked studies, unresolved V genes explain under half, and the rest has no known cause. The sample data list about 87,000 clones, and roughly nine tenths of these were observed just once. Roughly 0.88% of the sample is held by the ten biggest clonotypes. The sample in question was PBMCs, obtained around atezolizumab (anti-PD-L1) treatment. These receptors were obtained from a woman over 75 with urothelial cancer.

This chain connects TRBV6-1 to TRBJ1-4; D is unclear. There are 13 residues in the CDR3. Looked up from germline, CDR1 is MNHNS and CDR2 is SASEGT. Trimming left V 3 bases short and J 8 bases short, with 10 bases between. The CDR3 loop is CASSERFREKLFF. The CDR3 DNA reads TGTGCCAGCAGTGAGCGGTTTAGGGAAAAACTGTTTTTT.

The rearrangement uses TRBV27 and TRBJ2-7; 11 nucleotides line up with TRBD1. The CDR3 has 18 residues. CDR1 and CDR2 (germline): MNHEY, SMNVEV (reference sequence). Unmatched junction bases numbered 14, after V lost 2 bases and J lost 5 bases. The chain's CDR3 is CASSLRTGGLGRAHEQYF. The CDR3 coding sequence is TGTGCCAGCAGTTTACGGACAGGGGGCTTAGGGAGGGCCCACGAGCAGTACTTC.

V is TRBV27 and J is TRBJ2-4, with 9 bases fitting TRBD2. The V segment lost 5 bases and the J segment 0 bases; nucleotides outside the gene matches: 8. The CDR3 runs 17 residues. CDR1 is MNHEY, CDR2 SMNVEV, per germline (reference sequence). The DNA of the CDR3 is TGTGCCAGCAGTGTCGGTCTAGCGGGACTAGCCAAAAACATTCAGTACTTC. This sequence encodes CASSVGLAGLAKNIQYF.

This rearrangement joins TRBV28 to TRBJ1-3; no firm D call. The CDR3 totals 12 residues. Trimming left V 7 bases short and J 4 bases short, with 8 bases between. The germline CDR1 and CDR2 sequences are MDHEN and SYDVKM. CDR3 sequence (DNA): TGTGCCAGCATCGGTTCCGGAAACACCATATATTTT. Its translation: CASIGSGNTIYF. The full variable domain, its missing parts supplied by reference TRBV28 and TRBJ1-3, is DVKVTQSSRYLVKRTGEKVFLECVQDMDHENMFWYRQDPGLGLRLIYFSYDVKMKEKGDIPEGYSVSREKKERFSLILESASTNQTSMYLCASIGSGNTIYFGEGSWLTVV.

The chain uses TRBV6-1 and TRBJ2-1; D is perhaps TRBD1 (6 bases). The CDR3 loop spans 15 amino acids. Germline V gene sequence: CDR1 MNHNS, CDR2 SASEGT. The ends were cut back, 7 bases at V and 0 bases at J, with 13 bases in the middle. The CDR3 region is CASTSRTVSYNEQFF. CDR3 in DNA: TGTGCCAGCACCTCAAGGACAGTCTCCTACAATGAGCAGTTCTTC.

The V call is TRBV7-6, the J call TRBJ2-7; 7 bases map to TRBD1. CDR3 length: 15 residues. V lost 0 bases to trimming and J lost 2 bases; unmatched junction nucleotides: 4. Germline V lookup: CDR1 SGHVS, CDR2 FNYEAQ. The CDR3 sequence is CASSLATGPTYEQYF. The CDR3 DNA sequence: TGTGCCAGCAGCTTAGCGACAGGGCCTACCTACGAGCAGTACTTC.

In nucleotides, the CDR3 is TGTGCCAGCAGTTACCTGGGAGGGGGTAGGTCGAGGACCCAGTACTTC. This codes for CASSYLGGGRSRTQYF. The chain joins TRBV6-5 to TRBJ2-5, with D perhaps TRBD2 (7 bases). CDR1 is MNHEY and CDR2 is SVGAGI in the germline V gene. The CDR3 consists of 16 residues. Deletions cut 2 bases from V and 7 bases from J, with 20 bases between.

The CDR3 coding sequence is TGTGCCAGCAGCGTAAGCTCTAGCAATCAGCCCCAGCATTTT. Translated, it gives CASSVSSSNQPQHF. The gene calls are TRBV9 and TRBJ1-5, with unresolved D. Germline-derived CDR1 and CDR2 are SGDLS and YYNGEE. The CDR3 is 14 residues long. Trimming removed 1 base from V and 0 bases from J, with 5 bases in between.

The J gene is TRBJ2-1, the V gene TRBV9, with D maybe TRBD1 (6 bases). The germline V gene encodes CDR1 SGDLS and CDR2 YYNGEE. V was trimmed by 0 bases and J by 5 bases, leaving 12 bases between them. The CDR3 loop spans 15 amino acids. The CDR3 region has the DNA TGTGCCAGCAGCGTAGGAGGAGACAGGAACAATGAGCAGTTCTTC. Translating gives CASSVGGDRNNEQFF.

This chain joins TRBV27 and TRBJ2-1, with 8 positions matching TRBD1. The CDR3 extends over 14 amino acids. With 2 bases clipped from V and 7 bases from J, the junction kept 4 bases outside the gene matches. CDR1 is MNHEY, CDR2 SMNVEV, per germline (reference sequence). CDR3 nucleotide sequence: TGTGCCAGCAGTTTAACCAGGGGGCGGAATGAGCAGTTCTTC. Translated: CASSLTRGRNEQFF.

The chain carries TRBV6-1 and TRBJ2-7, with D maybe TRBD2 (5 bases). The CDR3 covers 16 residues. CDR1 MNHNS and CDR2 SASEGT come from the germline V gene. Trimming took off 1 base at V and 2 bases at J, with 15 bases between the two ends. The CDR3 bases are TGTGCCAGCAGTGAAGTGGGAGTGGGGTTTCCCTACGAGCAGTACTTC. This gives the protein CASSEVGVGFPYEQYF.

The chain has TRBV27 and TRBJ1-5; 8 nucleotides line up with TRBD1. The germline gives CDR1 MNHEY, CDR2 SMNVEV (reference sequence). V lost 4 bases and J lost 7; bases outside the gene matches: 12. The CDR3 totals 16 residues. In DNA form, the CDR3 reads TGTGCCAGCAGTTGGTCAGGGGGCGGACTTCGCCAGCCCCAGCATTTT. Its translation is CASSWSGGGLRQPQHF.

This clone was seen a single time. The gene calls are TRBV15 and TRBJ2-7; the match to TRBD1 covers 11 bases. With V trimmed by 3 bases and J by 2 bases, 3 bases remained unmatched. CDR1 is LNHNV, CDR2 YYDKDF, per germline (reference sequence). The CDR3 is 15 residues long. CDR3 nucleotide sequence: TGTGCCACCAGCAGTCCGGGACAGGGGGCCTACGAGCAGTACTTC. Its translation: CATSSPGQGAYEQYF.

V and J are TRBV7-6 and TRBJ1-1, with 8 nucleotides matching TRBD1. The trim removed 5 bases at V and 2 bases at J, leaving 7 bases unmatched. This CDR3 spans 15 amino acids. CDR1 and CDR2 (germline): SGHVS, FNYEAQ. Here the CDR3 reads CASSAPGQGNTEAFF. The CDR3 nucleotides are TGTGCCAGCAGCGCCCCCGGACAGGGAAACACTGAAGCTTTCTTT.

The chain employs TRBV15 and TRBJ2-1; 7 bases fit TRBD2. Germline V gives CDR1 LNHNV, CDR2 YYDKDF (reference sequence). V lost 5 bases and J lost 1; bases outside the gene matches: 5. This CDR3 is 15 amino acids long. CDR3 loop: CATSLGGRSYNEQFF. The CDR3 DNA reads TGTGCCACCAGCCTGGGGGGGAGGTCCTACAATGAGCAGTTCTTC.

The chain employs TRBV30 and TRBJ2-7, with D maybe TRBD2 (6 bases). With 3 bases removed from V and 5 bases from J, the gap between germline ends came to 17 bases. Per germline, CDR1 GTSNPN and CDR2 SVGIG (reference sequence). The CDR3 covers 14 residues. CDR3 bases: TGTGCCTGGAGGCCGTGGGGCGGGACCAACGAGCAGTACTTC. It yields the protein CAWRPWGGTNEQYF.

J is TRBJ2-1 and V is TRBV19; tentatively, D is TRBD2 (6 bases). CDR1 LNHDA and CDR2 SQIVND come from the germline V gene (reference sequence). Trimming took off 4 bases at V and 6 bases at J, with 25 bases between the two ends. The CDR3 is 18 amino acids. The CDR3 nucleotides are TGTGCCAGTAGTAGGCGGGGTGAGGGCGTTAGCCCTCGCAATGAGCAGTTCTTC. Its translation is CASSRRGEGVSPRNEQFF.

This sequence joins TRBV7-8 and TRBJ2-7, with 7 bases aligning to TRBD2. This CDR3 has 16 amino acids. Trimming cost V 1 base and J 6 bases; bases outside gene matches: 12. Germline CDR1 and CDR2: SGHVS and FQNEAQ. The CDR3 DNA sequence: TGTGCCAGCAGCTTAGTCCCCAGGGAGGGCCTCTCCGAGCAGTACTTC. Translation: CASSLVPREGLSEQYF.

The CDR3 is CASSRSGTSYEQYF. In nucleotides, the CDR3 is TGTGCCAGCAGTAGAAGCGGAACCTCCTACGAGCAGTACTTC. V and J are TRBV28 and TRBJ2-7; TRBD2 might be the D (5 bases). In germline, CDR1 is MDHEN, CDR2 SYDVKM. Trimming shortened V by 5 bases and J by 0 bases, and 11 bases separated the two germline ends. The CDR3 length is 14 residues.

This chain links TRBV6-5 with TRBJ2-5; D possibly corresponds to TRBD1 (6 bases). The V end lost 7 bases, the J end lost 4 bases, and 19 bases lay between the germline ends. The CDR3 has 15 residues. Germline CDR1 MNHEY, CDR2 SVGAGI. CDR3 sequence: CASNSGAPRGETQYF. CDR3 in DNA: TGTGCCAGCAATTCAGGGGCCCCTCGGGGAGAGACCCAGTACTTC.

The gene calls are TRBV28 and TRBJ1-2; D is ambiguous. This CDR3 has 13 residues. Germline lookup yields CDR1 MDHEN and CDR2 SYDVKM. The V end lost 6 bases, the J end lost 8 bases, and 16 bases lay between the germline ends. CDR3 DNA: TGTGCCAGCAGGTCGACGGGAGTGGACGGCTACACCTTC. Protein: CASRSTGVDGYTF.

This clone appeared a single time. This rearrangement joins TRBV5-4 to TRBJ2-3; the match to TRBD2 covers 13 bases. Trimming cost V 5 bases and J 0 bases; bases outside gene matches: 6. The CDR3 is made up of 17 amino acids. The germline gives CDR1 SGHNT, CDR2 YYREEE (reference sequence). CDR3 region: CASSPTSGRSSTDTQYF. CDR3 nucleotides: TGTGCCAGCAGTCCGACTAGCGGGAGGTCTAGCACAGATACGCAGTATTTT.

The rearrangement links TRBV6-5 to TRBJ1-3, with unresolved D. V was trimmed by 7 bases and J by 4 bases, leaving 11 bases between them. The CDR3 has 13 residues. The germline V gene has CDR1 MNHEY and CDR2 SVGAGI. The CDR3 DNA follows: TGTGCCAGCAAACGGGCGGGCGGAAACACCATATATTTT. Protein: CASKRAGGNTIYF.

The rearrangement uses TRBV6-5 and TRBJ2-7, with 12 bases lining up with TRBD2. Trimming took 8 bases from V and 6 from J; bases not matched to a gene: 5. The CDR3 is 13 amino acids. Germline lookup yields CDR1 MNHEY and CDR2 SVGAGI. CDR3 DNA: TGTGCCAGCTCGCTAGCGGGAGGGCGCGAGCAGTACTTC. This sequence encodes CASSLAGGREQYF.

The rearrangement uses TRBV18 and TRBJ2-7; 8 bases map to TRBD1. Germline V gene data show CDR1 as KGHSH and CDR2 as LQKENI. The trim removed 6 bases at V and 0 bases at J, leaving 7 bases unmatched. This CDR3 is 15 amino acids long. CDR3 residues: CASSSTGEISYEQYF. As DNA, the CDR3 is TGTGCCAGCTCGTCGACAGGGGAAATCTCCTACGAGCAGTACTTC.

The genes are TRBV5-1 and TRBJ2-1, with 8 positions matching TRBD2. V lost 3 bases to trimming and J lost 9 bases; unmatched junction nucleotides: 5. There are 13 residues in the CDR3. The germline gives CDR1 SGHRS, CDR2 YFSETQ. Written as DNA, the CDR3 is TGCGCCAGCAGCTCCGGGACTAGTGTTGAGCAGTTCTTC. It specifies CASSSGTSVEQFF.

The chain employs TRBV19 and TRBJ1-5; D remains ambiguous. Deletions cut 3 bases from V and 5 bases from J, with 11 bases between. Germline CDR1 LNHDA, CDR2 SQIVND (reference sequence). The CDR3 has 14 residues. The CDR3 spells CASSIESRDQPQHF. The CDR3 region has the DNA TGTGCCAGTAGTATTGAGTCGAGGGATCAGCCCCAGCATTTT.